The 28 T cell receptor beta chains below were found in one sample sequenced in a study of CD8 T cells in ankylosing spondylitis. TCRdb recomputed calls from the 5' RACE reads with MiXCR, one row per CDR3 protein. The sample consists of 27,000 or so distinct CDR3 sequences, 6.5% to 9% of them appearing once. Input material: blood. The source of these receptors is a male donor with ankylosing spondylitis or in good health (not recorded which).

The chain joins TRBV9 to TRBJ2-1, with 11 bases identical to TRBD1. Per germline, CDR1 SGDLS and CDR2 YYNGEE. Trimming took 4 bases from V and 12 from J; bases not matched to a gene: 9. CDR3 length: 14 amino acids. This CDR3 reads CASSLRTGGKGQFF. The CDR3, as DNA: TGTGCCAGCAGCCTAAGGACAGGGGGCAAAGGGCAGTTCTTC.

By proportion, this clonotype is medium-sized (0.01 to 0.1%). This chain uses TRBV7-9 with TRBJ2-1; 11 positions match TRBD2. Germline lookup yields CDR1 SEHNR and CDR2 FQNEAQ (reference sequence). The CDR3 length is 15 residues. The junction had 4 bases not matched to a gene; V was cut back by 6 bases and J by 3 bases. CDR3 loop: CASSPGTSGYNEQFF. For the CDR3, the DNA is TGTGCCAGCAGTCCCGGGACTAGCGGCTACAATGAGCAGTTCTTC. The variable domain in full, completed from reference TRBV7-9 and TRBJ2-1, reads DTGVSQNPRHKITKRGQNVTFRCDPISEHNRLYWYRQTLGQGPEFLTYFQNEAQLEKSRLLSDRFSAERPKGSFSTLEIQRTEQGDSAMYLCASSPGTSGYNEQFFGPGTRLTVL.

The CDR3 region is CSGLPGQGVTNEQFF. In DNA, the CDR3 is TGCAGCGGACTACCGGGACAGGGCGTTACGAATGAGCAGTTCTTC. The chain employs TRBV20-1 and TRBJ2-1; 9 positions agree with TRBD1. CDR1 is DFQATT, CDR2 SNEGSKA, per germline (reference sequence). The CDR3 contains 15 residues.

The V call is TRBV14, the J call TRBJ1-1; D is uncertain. CDR3 length: 13 residues. In germline, CDR1 is SGHDN, CDR2 FVKESK. Trimming pared 2 bases from V and 4 bases from J, leaving 8 bases between. The CDR3, as DNA: TGTGCCAGCAGCCAACTTAGGTCCACTGAAGCTTTCTTT. Translated, it gives CASSQLRSTEAFF. Looking up the rest from reference TRBV14 and TRBJ1-1 gives the full variable domain: EAGVTQFPSHSVIEKGQTVTLRCDPISGHDNLYWYRRVMGKEIKFLLHFVKESKQDESGMPNNRFLAERTGGTYSTLKVQPAELEDSGVYFCASSQLRSTEAFFGQGTRLTVV.

The V gene is TRBV7-6, the J gene TRBJ2-5; 7 nucleotides line up with TRBD1. Germline-derived CDR1 and CDR2 are SGHVS and FNYEAQ. V lost 8 bases to trimming and J lost 3 bases; unmatched junction nucleotides: 3. The CDR3 spans 12 residues. CDR3 in DNA: TGTGCCAGCTCCGGGACAGAAGAGACCCAGTACTTC. As protein: CASSGTEETQYF. The complete variable domain, with remaining parts taken from reference TRBV7-6 and TRBJ2-5, reads GAGVSQSPRYKVTKRGQDVALRCDPISGHVSLYWYRQALGQGPEFLTYFNYEAQQDKSGLPNDRFSAERPEGSISTLTIQRTEQRDSAMYRCASSGTEETQYFGPGTRLLVL.

The sample holds many counts of this clonotype. The J gene is TRBJ2-7, the V gene TRBV24-1; 7 positions match TRBD1. Germline-derived CDR1 and CDR2 are KGHDR and SFDVKD. Losses at the gene ends were 0 bases for V and 6 bases for J; bases not matched to a gene: 4. The length of the CDR3 is 14 residues. The CDR3 is CATSDLGDRAEQYF. DNA of the CDR3: TGTGCCACCAGTGATTTGGGTGACAGGGCCGAGCAGTACTTC.

This clonotype has a count of ten or more. The chain combines TRBV5-1 with TRBJ1-2; D not certain. CDR3 length equals 15 residues. Germline-derived CDR1 and CDR2 are SGHRS and YFSETQ. Trimming left V 0 bases short and J 3 bases short, with 12 bases between. Written as DNA, the CDR3 is TGCGCCAGCAGCTTGGAAAGGGATGGCTACTATGGCTACACCTTC. It codes for CASSLERDGYYGYTF.

This clonotype was observed many times. The chain recombines TRBV3-1 with TRBJ2-5, with 8 bases lining up with TRBD2. Germline-derived CDR1 and CDR2 are LGHDT and YNNKEL (reference sequence). The CDR3 extends over 13 amino acids. V shed 7 bases and J 6 bases; nucleotides not matched to a gene: 7. The DNA for the CDR3 is TGTGCCAGCAACCGGGGGGGCGGCAAGACCCAGTACTTC. Its protein is CASNRGGGKTQYF.

In this sample, this clonotype turned up a few times. The J gene is TRBJ2-2, the V gene TRBV29-1; D not resolved. Germline-derived CDR1 and CDR2 are SQVTM and ANQGSEA. Between the trimmed V and J ends, which lost 4 bases and 0 bases, there was a span of 9 bases. The CDR3 totals 14 residues. CDR3 protein: CSVGGPANTGELFF. The CDR3 DNA follows: TGCAGCGTTGGAGGCCCCGCGAACACCGGGGAGCTGTTTTTT.

This clonotype was counted ten times or more. The chain carries TRBV5-4 and TRBJ2-2, with D possibly TRBD2 on 6 matching bases. The CDR3 has 17 residues. Trimming stripped 4 bases from V and 0 bases from J, with 16 bases between. CDR1 is SGHNT, CDR2 YYREEE, per germline (reference sequence). The CDR3 region is CASSTSLALTNTGELFF. DNA of the CDR3: TGTGCCAGCAGCACCTCACTAGCACTCACGAACACCGGGGAGCTGTTTTTT.

This clonotype appeared a few times. The chain carries TRBV12-3 or TRBV12-4 and TRBJ1-6; D is unclear. This CDR3 is built from 14 residues. V was clipped by 9 bases and J by 7 bases, with 16 bases between them. The CDR3 here is CASTGDGENSPLHF. DNA for the CDR3: TGTGCCAGTACCGGCGATGGAGAAAATTCACCCCTCCACTTT.

The CDR3 sequence is CASNRVGPNEQFF. The CDR3 nucleotides read TGTGCCAGCAACAGGGTAGGCCCCAATGAGCAGTTCTTC. This sequence joins TRBV6-2 or TRBV6-3 and TRBJ2-1; perhaps TRBD1 as D (6 bases). V was pared by 7 bases and J by 6 bases, with 13 bases between. The CDR3 length is 13 residues. CDR1 MNHEY and CDR2 SVGEGT come from the germline V gene.

This clonotype was observed at least ten times. The rearrangement links TRBV4-1 to TRBJ1-5; TRBD1 agrees at 7 bases. CDR1 and CDR2 (germline): MGHRA, YSYEKL. The J segment lost 1 base and the V segment lost 4 bases, leaving 4 bases of the junction unmatched. CDR3 length: 15 residues. The CDR3 DNA reads TGCGCCAGCAGCCTGGACAGGAAGAGCAATCAGCCCCAGCATTTT. Translation gives CASSLDRKSNQPQHF.

This clonotype was observed at least ten times. The rearrangement links TRBV7-9 to TRBJ1-1; D is undetermined. This CDR3 is 13 amino acids long. Germline values: CDR1 SEHNR, CDR2 FQNEAQ (reference sequence). Trimming took off 3 bases at V and 2 bases at J, with 7 bases between the two ends. CDR3 DNA sequence: TGTGCCAGCAGCTTCGGAGGAAACACTGAAGCTTTCTTT. Translation gives CASSFGGNTEAFF.

Ten or more counts support this clonotype. The gene calls are TRBV3-1 and TRBJ2-2, with D possibly TRBD2 on 5 matching bases. CDR1 is LGHDT and CDR2 is YNNKEL in the germline V gene (reference sequence). The CDR3 has 16 residues. V lost 0 bases and J 1 base, leaving 9 bases between the germline ends. The CDR3: CASSQEGAVNTGELFF. The DNA of the CDR3 is TGTGCCAGCAGCCAAGAAGGAGCGGTGAACACCGGGGAGCTGTTTTTT.

This clonotype was counted many times. The chain employs TRBV28 and TRBJ2-3, with TRBD2 matching 8 bases. Germline lookup yields CDR1 MDHEN and CDR2 SYDVKM. The CDR3 spans 14 residues. Trimming removed 3 bases from V and 3 bases from J; junction bases left unmatched: 2. DNA for the CDR3: TGTGCCAGCAGTTTGCGACTAGCGACAGATACGCAGTATTTT. As protein: CASSLRLATDTQYF. The whole variable domain, remainder taken from reference TRBV28 and TRBJ2-3, is DVKVTQSSRYLVKRTGEKVFLECVQDMDHENMFWYRQDPGLGLRLIYFSYDVKMKEKGDIPEGYSVSREKKERFSLILESASTNQTSMYLCASSLRLATDTQYFGPGTRLTVL.

The table lists this clonotype with a few counts. CDR3 region: CSATSLTGTGELFF. The CDR3 nucleotides read TGCAGTGCTACCAGTCTAACGGGCACCGGGGAGCTGTTTTTT. The chain has TRBV20-1 and TRBJ2-2; D is undetermined. V was shortened by 4 bases and J by 4 bases, with 13 bases between the two germline ends. There are 14 residues in the CDR3. Germline lookup yields CDR1 DFQATT and CDR2 SNEGSKA (reference sequence).

Many counts were recorded for this clonotype. V and J are TRBV4-3 and TRBJ2-1; D might be TRBD2 (5 bases). Germline-derived CDR1 and CDR2 are LGHNA and YSLEER. CDR3 size: 14 residues. V lost 8 bases and J lost 0, with 11 bases in between. CDR3 amino acids: CASGWAGSYNEQFF. The CDR3, as DNA: TGCGCCAGCGGCTGGGCGGGCTCCTACAATGAGCAGTTCTTC.

This clonotype was seen many times. CDR3 in amino acids: CASSPGTGGFYEQYV. The CDR3 nucleotides read TGTGCCAGCAGCCCCGGGACAGGGGGCTTCTACGAGCAGTACGTC. The chain carries TRBV28 and TRBJ2-7; 12 positions agree with TRBD1. CDR3 length equals 15 residues. Per germline, CDR1 MDHEN and CDR2 SYDVKM. V shed 6 bases and J 3 bases; nucleotides not matched to a gene: 6.

The chain carries TRBV12-3 or TRBV12-4 and TRBJ2-7, with 8 bases identical to TRBD1. V was pared by 3 bases and J by 4 bases, with 5 bases of the junction left unmatched. The CDR3 spans 14 residues. CDR3 sequence: CASSLQGAVYEQYF. CDR3 DNA: TGTGCCAGCAGTTTGCAGGGGGCAGTATACGAGCAGTACTTC.

The table lists this clonotype with many counts. The rearrangement joins TRBV20-1 to TRBJ2-2; 7 positions agree with TRBD1. Germline assignment: CDR1 DFQATT and CDR2 SNEGSKA (reference sequence). With 0 bases clipped from V and 3 bases from J, the junction kept 7 bases outside the gene matches. There are 16 residues in the CDR3. The CDR3 bases are TGCAGTGCTAGAGAAGTGATAGGGGGCGACACCGGGGAGCTGTTTTTT. Translating gives CSAREVIGGDTGELFF.

This clonotype has a handful of counts. Relative to the germline gene, one junction end is altered; a read error may explain this. V gene TRBV20-1 combines with J gene TRBJ1-5; D possibly corresponds to TRBD1 (5 bases). CDR3 size: 10 residues. Germline V lookup: CDR1 DFQATT, CDR2 SNEGSKA (reference sequence). For the CDR3, the DNA is TGTTCCTTCGGGGACCAGCCCCAGCATTTT. As protein: CSFGDQPQHF.

The chain uses TRBV7-2 and TRBJ2-2, with D unresolved. Germline V gives CDR1 SGHTA, CDR2 FQGNSA. Trimming shortened V by 1 base and J by 6 bases, and 3 bases separated the two germline ends. CDR3 length: 12 amino acids. CDR3 nucleotide sequence: TGTGCCAGCAGCTTAGTTTCCGGGGAGCTGTTTTTT. Translated: CASSLVSGELFF. Filled out from reference TRBV7-2 and TRBJ2-2, the complete variable domain reads GAGVSQSPSNKVTEKGKDVELRCDPISGHTALYWYRQSLGQGLEFLIYFQGNSAPDKSGLPSDRFSAERTGGSVSTLTIQRTQQEDSAVYLCASSLVSGELFFGEGSRLTVL.

The chain employs TRBV20-1 and TRBJ2-3; weak D call: TRBD2 (5 bases). This CDR3 is 16 amino acids long. The V end was cut by 2 bases, the J end by 3 bases, with 18 bases between. The germline V gene encodes CDR1 DFQATT and CDR2 SNEGSKA (reference sequence). The CDR3 reads CSARPYGNLGTDTQYF. CDR3 bases: TGCAGTGCTAGACCCTACGGGAATCTTGGGACAGATACGCAGTATTTT.

This clonotype occurred a few times. The chain joins TRBV28 to TRBJ2-4; 9 nucleotides match TRBD1. The CDR3 sequence is 16 residues long. After removal of 5 bases from V and 2 bases from J, the junction contained 7 bases not matched to a gene. The germline CDR1 and CDR2 sequences are MDHEN and SYDVKM. The CDR3 is CASSTDRGASKNIQYF. CDR3 DNA: TGTGCCAGCAGTACGGACAGGGGTGCTTCCAAAAACATTCAGTACTTC.

This clonotype was counted between two and nine times. The chain has TRBV7-2 and TRBJ2-2; maybe TRBD2 (6 bases). V was pared by 1 base and J by 3 bases, with 9 bases between. The germline V gene has CDR1 SGHTA and CDR2 FQGNSA. This CDR3 is built from 15 residues. The CDR3 DNA reads TGTGCCAGCAGCTTAGGGGGACTCGACACCGGGGAGCTGTTTTTT. Its protein is CASSLGGLDTGELFF.

The V and J genes are TRBV11-2 and TRBJ2-1, with 7 bases aligning to TRBD2. The CDR3 length is 14 residues. CDR1 SGHAT and CDR2 FQNNGV come from the germline V gene. J lost 7 bases, V lost 5 bases, and 8 bases had no gene match. As DNA, the CDR3 is TGTGCCAGCAGCGCCCACCGGGAGGAGAATGAGCAGTTCTTC. This encodes CASSAHREENEQFF.

The table lists this clonotype with a few counts. V gene TRBV20-1 combines with J gene TRBJ1-1, with no clear D. This CDR3 contains 10 residues. Germline-derived CDR1 and CDR2 are DFQATT and SNEGSKA (reference sequence). V lost 6 bases and J lost 2, with 4 bases in between. The DNA for the CDR3 is TGCAGTGCCATTAACACTGAAGCTTTCTTT. It specifies CSAINTEAFF.